This record concerns one T cell receptor (beta chain) sequence. The data stem from a study of OX40 agonist ivuxolimab in advanced cancers. Study at large: Administration of intravenous ivuxolimab to patients occurred every 2 weeks at 0.01 to 10 mg/kg. Melanoma, hepatocellular carcinoma, head and neck or renal cell cancer occurred in dose-escalation patients.

TCRdb keeps only in-frame clones here, not all; method: immunoSEQ multiplex PCR. The table includes 50,000 to 75,000 clones, more than 85% detected once. Germline CDR1 reads LNHDA; CDR2 reads SQIVND (reference sequence). V was clipped by 2 bases and J by 4 bases, with 9 bases between them. The CDR3 has 15 amino acids. The chain links TRBV19 to TRBJ2-6, with a possible D match to TRBD2 (5 bases). Sequenced here: CD4+ or CD8+ T cells sorted from blood, sampled in a trial of the OX40 agonist ivuxolimab. The source of this sequence is an adult with an advanced solid tumor such as melanoma, head and neck, liver or kidney cancer. CDR3: CASSIRASGANVLTF. The DNA of the CDR3 is TGTGCCAGTAGTATAAGGGCTAGCGGGGCCAACGTCCTGACTTTC.